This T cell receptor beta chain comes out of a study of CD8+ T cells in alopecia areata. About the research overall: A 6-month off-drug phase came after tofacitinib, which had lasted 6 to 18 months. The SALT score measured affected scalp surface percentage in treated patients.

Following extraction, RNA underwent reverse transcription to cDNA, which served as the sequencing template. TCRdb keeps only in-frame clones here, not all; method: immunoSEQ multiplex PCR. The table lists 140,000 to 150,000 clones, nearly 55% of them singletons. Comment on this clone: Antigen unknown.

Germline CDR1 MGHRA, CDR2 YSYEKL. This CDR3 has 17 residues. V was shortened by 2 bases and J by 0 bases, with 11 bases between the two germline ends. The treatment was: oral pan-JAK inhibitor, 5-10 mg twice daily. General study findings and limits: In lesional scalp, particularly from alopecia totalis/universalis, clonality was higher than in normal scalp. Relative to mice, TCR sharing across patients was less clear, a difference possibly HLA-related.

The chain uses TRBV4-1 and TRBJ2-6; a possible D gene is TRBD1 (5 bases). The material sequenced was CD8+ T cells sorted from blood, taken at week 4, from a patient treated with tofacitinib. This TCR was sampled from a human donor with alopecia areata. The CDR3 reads CASSQQGLGSGANVLTF. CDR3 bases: TGCGCCAGCAGCCAACAGGGCTTGGGCTCTGGGGCCAACGTCCTGACTTTC.